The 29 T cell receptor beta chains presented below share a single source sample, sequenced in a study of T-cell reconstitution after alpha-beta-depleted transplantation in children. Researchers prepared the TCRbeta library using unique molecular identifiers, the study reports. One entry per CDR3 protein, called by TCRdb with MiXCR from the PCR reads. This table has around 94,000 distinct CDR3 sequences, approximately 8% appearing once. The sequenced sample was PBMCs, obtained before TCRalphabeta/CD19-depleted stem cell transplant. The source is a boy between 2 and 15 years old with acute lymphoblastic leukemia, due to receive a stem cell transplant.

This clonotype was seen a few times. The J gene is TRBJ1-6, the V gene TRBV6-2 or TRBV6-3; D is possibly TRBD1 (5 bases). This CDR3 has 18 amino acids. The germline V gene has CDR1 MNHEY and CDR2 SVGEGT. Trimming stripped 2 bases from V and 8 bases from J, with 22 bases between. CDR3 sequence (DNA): TGTGCCAGCAGTTACGTTGGATTAACGGGGACCGGCGATTCACCCCTCCACTTT. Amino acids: CASSYVGLTGTGDSPLHF.

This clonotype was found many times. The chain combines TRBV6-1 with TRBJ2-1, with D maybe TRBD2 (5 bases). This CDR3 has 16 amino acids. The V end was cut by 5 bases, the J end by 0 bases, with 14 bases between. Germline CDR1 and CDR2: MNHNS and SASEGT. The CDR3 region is CASSPPASPSYNEQFF. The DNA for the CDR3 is TGTGCCAGCAGTCCCCCCGCTAGCCCCTCCTACAATGAGCAGTTCTTC.

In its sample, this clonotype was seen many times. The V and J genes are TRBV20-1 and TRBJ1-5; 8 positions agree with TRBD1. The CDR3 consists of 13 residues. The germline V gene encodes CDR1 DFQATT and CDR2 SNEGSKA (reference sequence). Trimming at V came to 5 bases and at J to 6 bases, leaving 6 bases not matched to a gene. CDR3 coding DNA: TGCAGTGCTTACAGGGGGATCAGTCAGCCCCAGCATTTT. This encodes CSAYRGISQPQHF.

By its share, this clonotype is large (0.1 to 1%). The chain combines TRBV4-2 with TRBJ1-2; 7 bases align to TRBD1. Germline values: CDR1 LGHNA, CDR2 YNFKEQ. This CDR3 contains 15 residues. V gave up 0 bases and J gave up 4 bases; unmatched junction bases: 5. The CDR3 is CASSQDPTGSYGYTF. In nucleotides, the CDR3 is TGTGCCAGCAGCCAAGATCCGACAGGGAGCTATGGCTACACCTTC.

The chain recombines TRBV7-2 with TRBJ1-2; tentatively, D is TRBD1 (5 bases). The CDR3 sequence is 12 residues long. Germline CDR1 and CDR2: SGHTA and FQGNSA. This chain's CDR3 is CPSGGGDYGYTF. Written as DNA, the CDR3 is TGTCCCTCGGGGGGGGGAGACTATGGCTACACCTTC.

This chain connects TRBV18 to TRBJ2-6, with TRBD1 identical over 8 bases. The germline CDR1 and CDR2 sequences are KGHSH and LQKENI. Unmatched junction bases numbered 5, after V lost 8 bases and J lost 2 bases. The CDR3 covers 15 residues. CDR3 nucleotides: TGTGCCAGCCTACAGGACAGGGCTGGGGCCAACGTCCTGACTTTC. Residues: CASLQDRAGANVLTF.

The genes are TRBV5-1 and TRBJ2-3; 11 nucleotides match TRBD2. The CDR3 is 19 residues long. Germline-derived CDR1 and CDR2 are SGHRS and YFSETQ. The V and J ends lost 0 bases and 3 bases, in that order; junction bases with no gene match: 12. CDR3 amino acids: CASSLGLAGSPSGTDTQYF. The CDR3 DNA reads TGCGCCAGCAGCTTGGGACTAGCGGGGTCCCCAAGTGGGACAGATACGCAGTATTTT.

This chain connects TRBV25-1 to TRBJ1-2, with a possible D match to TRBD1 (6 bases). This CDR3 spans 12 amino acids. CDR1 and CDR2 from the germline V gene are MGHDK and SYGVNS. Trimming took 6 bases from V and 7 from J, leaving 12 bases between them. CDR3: CASRAGGAGYTF. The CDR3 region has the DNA TGTGCCAGCAGGGCCGGGGGGGCTGGCTACACCTTC.

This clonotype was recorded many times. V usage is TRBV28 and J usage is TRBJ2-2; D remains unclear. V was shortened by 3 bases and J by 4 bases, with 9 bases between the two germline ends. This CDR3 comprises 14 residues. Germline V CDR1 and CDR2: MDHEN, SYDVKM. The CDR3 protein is CASSFTLSTGELFF. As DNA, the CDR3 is TGTGCCAGCAGTTTTACCCTGAGCACCGGGGAGCTGTTTTTT.

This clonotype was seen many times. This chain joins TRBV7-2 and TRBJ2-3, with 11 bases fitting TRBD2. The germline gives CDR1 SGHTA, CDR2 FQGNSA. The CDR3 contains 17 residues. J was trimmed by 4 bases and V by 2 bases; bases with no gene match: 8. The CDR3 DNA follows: TGTGCCAGCAGCTTAAGAGGGACTAGCGGTGTTGCAGATACGCAGTATTTT. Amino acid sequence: CASSLRGTSGVADTQYF.

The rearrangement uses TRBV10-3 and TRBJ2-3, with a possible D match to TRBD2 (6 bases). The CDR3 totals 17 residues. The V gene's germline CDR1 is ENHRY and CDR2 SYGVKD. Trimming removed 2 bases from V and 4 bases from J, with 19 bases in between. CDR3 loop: CAISEPGRDFSPDTQYF. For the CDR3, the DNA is TGTGCCATCAGTGAGCCAGGACGGGACTTCTCTCCAGATACGCAGTATTTT.

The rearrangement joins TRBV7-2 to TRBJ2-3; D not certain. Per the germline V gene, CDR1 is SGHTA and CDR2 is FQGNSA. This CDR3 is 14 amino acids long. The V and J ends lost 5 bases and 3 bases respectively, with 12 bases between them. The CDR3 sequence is CASSPLPTTDTQYF. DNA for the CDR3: TGTGCCAGCAGCCCCTTACCGACGACAGATACGCAGTATTTT.

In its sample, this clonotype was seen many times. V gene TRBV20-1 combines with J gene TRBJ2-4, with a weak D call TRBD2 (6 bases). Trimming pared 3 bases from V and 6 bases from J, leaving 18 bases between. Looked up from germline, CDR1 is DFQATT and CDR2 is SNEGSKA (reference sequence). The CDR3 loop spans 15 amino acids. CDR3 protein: CSASDLLPGLNIQYF. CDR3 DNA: TGCAGTGCTAGTGATCTTTTACCGGGACTAAACATTCAGTACTTC.

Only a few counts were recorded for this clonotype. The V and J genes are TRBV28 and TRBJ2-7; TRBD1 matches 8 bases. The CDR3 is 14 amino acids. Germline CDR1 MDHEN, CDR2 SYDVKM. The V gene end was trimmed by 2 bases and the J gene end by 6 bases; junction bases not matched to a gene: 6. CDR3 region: CASSLRQGASEQYF. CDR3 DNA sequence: TGTGCCAGCAGTTTAAGGCAGGGGGCTTCCGAGCAGTACTTC.

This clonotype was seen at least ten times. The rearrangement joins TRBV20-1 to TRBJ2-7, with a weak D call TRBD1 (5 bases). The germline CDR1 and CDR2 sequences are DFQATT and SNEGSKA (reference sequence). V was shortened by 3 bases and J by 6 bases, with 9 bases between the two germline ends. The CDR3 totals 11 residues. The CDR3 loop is CSASRTPEQYF. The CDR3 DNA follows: TGCAGTGCTAGTCGGACACCCGAGCAGTACTTC.

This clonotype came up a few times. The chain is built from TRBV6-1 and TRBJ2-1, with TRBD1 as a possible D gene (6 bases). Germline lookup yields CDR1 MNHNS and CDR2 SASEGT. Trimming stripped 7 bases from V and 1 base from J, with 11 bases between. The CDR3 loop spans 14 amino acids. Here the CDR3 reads CASKDRPSYNEQFF. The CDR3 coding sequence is TGTGCCAGCAAAGACAGGCCTTCCTACAATGAGCAGTTCTTC.

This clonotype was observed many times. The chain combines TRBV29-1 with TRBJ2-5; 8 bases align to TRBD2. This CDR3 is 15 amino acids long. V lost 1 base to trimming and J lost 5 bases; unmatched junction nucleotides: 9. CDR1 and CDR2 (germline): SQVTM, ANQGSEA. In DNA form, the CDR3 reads TGCAGCGTTGAAGGACCGGGGGGGGCGTGGGAGACCCAGTACTTC. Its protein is CSVEGPGGAWETQYF.

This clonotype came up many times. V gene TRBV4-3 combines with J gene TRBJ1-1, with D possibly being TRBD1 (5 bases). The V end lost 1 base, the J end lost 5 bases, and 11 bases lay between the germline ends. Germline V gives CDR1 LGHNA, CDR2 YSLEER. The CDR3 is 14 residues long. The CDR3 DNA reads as TGCGCCAGCAGCCAAGGGACATTGCGGACTGAAGCTTTCTTT. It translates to CASSQGTLRTEAFF.

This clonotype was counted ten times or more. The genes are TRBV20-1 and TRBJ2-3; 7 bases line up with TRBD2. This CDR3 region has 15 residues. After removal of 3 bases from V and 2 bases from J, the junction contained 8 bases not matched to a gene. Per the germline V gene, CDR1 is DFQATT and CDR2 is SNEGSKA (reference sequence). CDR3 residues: CSASPGTTLTDTQYF. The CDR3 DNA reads TGCAGTGCTAGCCCCGGGACTACCCTCACAGATACGCAGTATTTT.

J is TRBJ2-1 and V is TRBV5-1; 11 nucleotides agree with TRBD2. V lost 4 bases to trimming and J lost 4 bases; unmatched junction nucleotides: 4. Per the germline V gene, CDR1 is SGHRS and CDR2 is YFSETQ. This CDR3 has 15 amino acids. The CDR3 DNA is TGCGCCAGCAGCGCGTCTAGCGGGGGGTACAATGAGCAGTTCTTC. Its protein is CASSASSGGYNEQFF. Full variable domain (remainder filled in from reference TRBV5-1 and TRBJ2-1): KAGVTQTPRYLIKTRGQQVTLSCSPISGHRSVSWYQQTPGQGLQFLFEYFSETQRNKGNFPGRFSGRQFSNSRSEMNVSTLELGDSALYLCASSASSGGYNEQFFGPGTRLTVL.

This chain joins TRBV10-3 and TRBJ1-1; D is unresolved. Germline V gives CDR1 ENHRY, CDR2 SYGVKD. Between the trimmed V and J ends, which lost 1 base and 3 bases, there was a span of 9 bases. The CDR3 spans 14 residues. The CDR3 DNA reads TGTGCCATCAGTGAGTGGGGAAGGGACACTGAAGCTTTCTTT. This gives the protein CAISEWGRDTEAFF.

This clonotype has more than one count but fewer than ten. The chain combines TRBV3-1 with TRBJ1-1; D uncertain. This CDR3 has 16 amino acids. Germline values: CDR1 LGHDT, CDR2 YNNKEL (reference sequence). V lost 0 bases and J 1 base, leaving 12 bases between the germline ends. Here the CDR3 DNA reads TGTGCCAGCAGCCAAGATTTCCAGCCCGGGAACACTGAAGCTTTCTTT. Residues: CASSQDFQPGNTEAFF. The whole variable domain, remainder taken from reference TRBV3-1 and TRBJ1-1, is DTAVSQTPKYLVTQMGNDKSIKCEQNLGHDTMYWYKQDSKKFLKIMFSYNNKELIINETVPNRFSPKSPDKAHLNLHINSLELGDSAVYFCASSQDFQPGNTEAFFGQGTRLTVV.

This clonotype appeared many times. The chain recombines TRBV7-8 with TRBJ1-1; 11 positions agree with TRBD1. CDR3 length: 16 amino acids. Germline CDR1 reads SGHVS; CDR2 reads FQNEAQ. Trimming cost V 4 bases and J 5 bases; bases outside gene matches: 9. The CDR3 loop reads CASSSPTGTGGTEAFF. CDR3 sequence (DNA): TGTGCCAGCAGCTCCCCTACAGGGACAGGGGGGACTGAAGCTTTCTTT.

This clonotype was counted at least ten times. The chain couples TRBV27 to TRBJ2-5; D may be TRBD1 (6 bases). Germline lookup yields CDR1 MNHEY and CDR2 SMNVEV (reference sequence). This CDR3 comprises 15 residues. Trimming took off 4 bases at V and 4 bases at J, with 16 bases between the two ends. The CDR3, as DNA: TGTGCCAGCAGTTCGGGCAGGGGACGGGCAGAGACCCAGTACTTC. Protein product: CASSSGRGRAETQYF.

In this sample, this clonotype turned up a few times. The CDR3 region is CASSSTGYQETQYF. The CDR3 DNA follows: TGTGCCAGCAGCTCCACAGGGTATCAAGAGACCCAGTACTTC. The chain joins TRBV5-4 to TRBJ2-5; maybe TRBD1 (6 bases). The germline V gene has CDR1 SGHNT and CDR2 YYREEE (reference sequence). Trimming stripped 3 bases from V and 2 bases from J, with 11 bases between. This CDR3 is built from 14 residues. Full variable domain (outside the CDR3, taken from reference TRBV5-4 and TRBJ2-5): ETGVTQSPTHLIKTRGQQVTLRCSSQSGHNTVSWYQQALGQGPQFIFQYYREEENGRGNFPPRFSGLQFPNYSSELNVNALELDDSALYLCASSSTGYQETQYFGPGTRLLVL.

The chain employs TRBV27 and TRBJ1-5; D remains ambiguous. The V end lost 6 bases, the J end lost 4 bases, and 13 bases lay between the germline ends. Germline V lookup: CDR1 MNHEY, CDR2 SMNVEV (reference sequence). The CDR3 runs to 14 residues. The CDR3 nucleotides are TGTGCCAGCAGAGGAGGTCCTTCTAATCAGCCCCAGCATTTT. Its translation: CASRGGPSNQPQHF.

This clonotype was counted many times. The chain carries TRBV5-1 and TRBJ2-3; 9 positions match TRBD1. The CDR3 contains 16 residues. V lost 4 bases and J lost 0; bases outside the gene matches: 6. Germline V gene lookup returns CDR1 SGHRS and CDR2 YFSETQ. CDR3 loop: CASSLNGQGSTDTQYF. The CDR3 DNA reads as TGCGCCAGCAGCCTCAATGGACAGGGGAGCACAGATACGCAGTATTTT.

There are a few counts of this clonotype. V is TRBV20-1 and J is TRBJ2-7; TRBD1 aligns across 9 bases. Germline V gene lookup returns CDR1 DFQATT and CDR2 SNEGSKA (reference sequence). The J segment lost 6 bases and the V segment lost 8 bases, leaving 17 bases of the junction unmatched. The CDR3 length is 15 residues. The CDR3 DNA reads TGCAGTACCTCCGGGGGGACAGGGAGCCCTATCGAGCAGTACTTC. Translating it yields CSTSGGTGSPIEQYF.

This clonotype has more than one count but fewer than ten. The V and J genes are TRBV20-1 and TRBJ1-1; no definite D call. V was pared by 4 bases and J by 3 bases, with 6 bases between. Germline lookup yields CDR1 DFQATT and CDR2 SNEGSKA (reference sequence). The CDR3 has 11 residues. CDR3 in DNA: TGCAGTGCTAAACAAGACACTGAAGCTTTCTTT. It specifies CSAKQDTEAFF.